This TCR beta chain was recorded in a study of cytomegalovirus exposure and HLA in healthy donors. Study-level information: A subsequent analysis reported that the 95 to 150 validation repertoires were produced on the same platform that had also been used for the 666 first-cohort repertoires.

From the approximately 120-subject validation cohort, which was separate from the approximately 670-subject first cohort, the donors were drawn. Generated by immunoSEQ multiplex PCR, the TCRdb table keeps only in-frame clones and is missing some. This table has 100,000 to 150,000 clones, approximately 95% appearing once. The count of this clone is one. The antigen remains undetermined. Findings and caveats of the study: Confirmation in vitro established that a few CMV-associated chains were specific for CMV antigens. The investigators catalogued 150 to 200 TCR beta chains as cytomegalovirus-associated.

V was clipped by 1 base and J by 8 bases; unmatched bases: 8. Germline CDR1 and CDR2: SGHAT and FQNNGV. The CDR3 totals 16 residues. This rearrangement joins TRBV11-2 to TRBJ1-2, with 12 nucleotides matching TRBD1. The sequenced sample consisted of PBMCs. The source of this sequence is a young man in good health and CMV-seronegative. For the CDR3, the DNA is TGTGCCAGCAGCTTAGGGGACAGGGGGCGTCTTTACGGCTACACCTTC. Residues: CASSLGDRGRLYGYTF.